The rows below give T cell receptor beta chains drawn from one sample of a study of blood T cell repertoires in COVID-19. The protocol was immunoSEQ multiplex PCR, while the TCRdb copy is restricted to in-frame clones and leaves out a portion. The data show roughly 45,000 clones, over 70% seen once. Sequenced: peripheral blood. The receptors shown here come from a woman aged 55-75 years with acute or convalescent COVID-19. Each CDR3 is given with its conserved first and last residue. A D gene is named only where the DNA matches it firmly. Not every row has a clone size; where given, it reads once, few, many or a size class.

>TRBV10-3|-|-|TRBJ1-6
CAITETANSPLHF
TGTGCCATCACCGAGACAGCTAATTCACCCCTCCACTTT
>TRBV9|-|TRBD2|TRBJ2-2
CASSAGTSGEVGELFF
TGTGCCAGCAGCGCCGGGACTAGCGGGGAAGTCGGGGAGCTGTTTTTT
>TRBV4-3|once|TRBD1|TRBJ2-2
CASSQGTGDNTGELFF
TGCGCCAGCAGCCAGGGAACAGGGGACAACACCGGGGAGCTGTTTTTT
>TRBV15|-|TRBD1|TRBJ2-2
CATSRDYNRGSGGELFF
TGTGCCACCAGCAGAGATTATAACAGGGGTTCCGGCGGGGAGCTGTTTTTT
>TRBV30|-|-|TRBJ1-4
CAWSVGGLREKLFF
TGTGCCTGGAGTGTGGGGGGGCTTCGCGAAAAACTGTTTTTT
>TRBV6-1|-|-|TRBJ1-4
CASSDTHRSSEKLFF
TGTGCCAGCAGTGATACCCACAGGTCGAGTGAAAAACTGTTTTTT
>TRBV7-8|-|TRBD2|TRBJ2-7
CASTPKGLESHEQYF
TGTGCCAGCACCCCGAAGGGACTAGAGAGTCACGAGCAGTACTTC
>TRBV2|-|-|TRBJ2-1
CASSEVVASDDYEQFF
TGTGCCAGCAGTGAGGTTGTGGCCTCCGATGATTATGAGCAGTTCTTC
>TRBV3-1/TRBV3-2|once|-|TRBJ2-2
CASSRGGDTGELFF
TGTGCCAGCAGCCGAGGGGGGGACACCGGGGAGCTGTTTTTT
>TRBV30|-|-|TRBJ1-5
CAWSAQTGREQPQHF
TGTGCCTGGAGCGCCCAAACAGGGCGGGAGCAGCCCCAGCATTTT
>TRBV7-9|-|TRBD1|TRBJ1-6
CASSLADRVSPLHF
TGTGCCAGCAGCTTAGCGGACAGGGTTTCACCCCTCCACTTT
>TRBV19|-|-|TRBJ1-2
CASSEIQGIRRGYTF
TGTGCCAGTAGCGAAATTCAGGGAATTCGTCGAGGCTACACCTTC
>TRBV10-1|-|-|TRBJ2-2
CASSPWEGGRWTGELFF
TGCGCCAGCAGTCCCTGGGAGGGGGGCCGATGGACCGGGGAGCTGTTTTTT
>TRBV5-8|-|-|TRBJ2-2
CASSSDSWNTGELFF
TGTGCCAGCAGCTCGGACAGCTGGAACACCGGGGAGCTGTTTTTT
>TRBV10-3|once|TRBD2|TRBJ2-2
CAISESTSGTTGELFF
TGTGCCATCAGTGAGTCGACTAGCGGGACCACCGGGGAGCTGTTTTTT
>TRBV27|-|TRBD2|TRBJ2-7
CASSRVAGTYEQYF
TGTGCCAGCAGTCGTGTAGCGGGGACCTACGAGCAGTACTTC
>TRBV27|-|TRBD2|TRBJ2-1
CASSLKAGGPKNEQFF
TGTGCCAGCAGTTTAAAAGCGGGGGGGCCTAAGAATGAGCAGTTCTTC
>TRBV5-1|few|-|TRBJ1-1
CASSLAGTPNTEAFF
TGCGCCAGCAGCTTGGCCGGGACACCCAACACTGAAGCTTTCTTT
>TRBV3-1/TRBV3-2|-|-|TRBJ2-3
CASSQEDTDTDTQYF
TGTGCCAGCAGCCAAGAGGACACCGACACAGATACGCAGTATTTT
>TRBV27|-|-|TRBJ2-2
CASRDTNTGELFF
TGTGCCAGCCGGGACACCAACACCGGGGAGCTGTTTTTT
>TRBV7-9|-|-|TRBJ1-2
CASSLAQNGEDGYTF
TGTGCCAGCAGCTTAGCCCAAAACGGGGAAGATGGCTACACCTTC
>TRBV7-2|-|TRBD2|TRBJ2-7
CASSRGLAGFEQYF
TGTGCCAGCAGCCGTGGACTAGCGGGGTTCGAGCAGTACTTC
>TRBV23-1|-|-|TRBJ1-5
CASRRQGKYSNQPQHF
TGCGCCAGCCGCAGGCAGGGAAAGTATAGCAATCAGCCCCAGCATTTT
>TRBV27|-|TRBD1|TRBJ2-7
CASRIAGTERYEQYF
TGTGCCAGCAGAATAGCCGGGACAGAGAGATACGAGCAGTACTTC
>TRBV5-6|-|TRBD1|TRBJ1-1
CASSRRDSRRNTEAFF
TGTGCCAGCAGCCGACGGGACAGCCGGAGGAACACTGAAGCTTTCTTT
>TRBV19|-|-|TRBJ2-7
CASSIDTRGHEQYF
TGTGCCAGTAGTATAGATACCAGGGGACACGAGCAGTACTTC